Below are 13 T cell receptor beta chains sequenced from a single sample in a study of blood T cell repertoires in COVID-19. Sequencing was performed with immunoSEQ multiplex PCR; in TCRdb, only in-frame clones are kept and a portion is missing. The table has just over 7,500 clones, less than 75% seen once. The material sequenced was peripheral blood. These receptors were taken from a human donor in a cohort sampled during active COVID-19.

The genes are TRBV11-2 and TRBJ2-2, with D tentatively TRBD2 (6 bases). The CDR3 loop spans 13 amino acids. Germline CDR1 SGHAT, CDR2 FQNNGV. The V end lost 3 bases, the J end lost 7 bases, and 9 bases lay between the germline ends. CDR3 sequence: CASSFVGGGELFF. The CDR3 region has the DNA TGTGCCAGCAGCTTCGTGGGGGGCGGGGAGCTGTTTTTT.

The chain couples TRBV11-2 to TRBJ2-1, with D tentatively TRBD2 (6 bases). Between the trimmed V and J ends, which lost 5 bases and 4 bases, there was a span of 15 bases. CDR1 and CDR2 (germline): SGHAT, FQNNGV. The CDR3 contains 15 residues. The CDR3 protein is CASSAGLGEYNEQFF. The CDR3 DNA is TGTGCCAGCAGCGCGGGACTGGGGGAGTACAATGAGCAGTTCTTC.

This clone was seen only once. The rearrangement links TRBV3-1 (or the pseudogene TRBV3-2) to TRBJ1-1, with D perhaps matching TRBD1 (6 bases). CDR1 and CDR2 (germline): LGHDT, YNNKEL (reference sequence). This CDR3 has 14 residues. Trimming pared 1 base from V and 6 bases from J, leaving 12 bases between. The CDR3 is CASSQGQVISEAFF. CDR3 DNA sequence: TGTGCCAGCAGCCAAGGACAGGTAATTTCTGAAGCTTTCTTT.

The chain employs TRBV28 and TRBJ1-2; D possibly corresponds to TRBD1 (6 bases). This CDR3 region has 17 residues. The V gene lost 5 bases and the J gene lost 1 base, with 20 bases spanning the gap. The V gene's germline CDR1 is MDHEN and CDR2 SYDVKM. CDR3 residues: CASSQGTAYSLNYGYTF. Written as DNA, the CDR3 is TGTGCCAGCAGTCAGGGGACGGCGTACTCCCTTAACTATGGCTACACCTTC.

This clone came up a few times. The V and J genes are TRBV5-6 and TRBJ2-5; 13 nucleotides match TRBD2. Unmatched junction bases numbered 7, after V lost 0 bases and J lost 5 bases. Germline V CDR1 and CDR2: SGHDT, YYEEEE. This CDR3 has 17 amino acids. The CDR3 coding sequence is TGTGCCAGCAGCTTGGAAGGACTAGCGGGAGTCGGGGAGACCCAGTACTTC. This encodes CASSLEGLAGVGETQYF.

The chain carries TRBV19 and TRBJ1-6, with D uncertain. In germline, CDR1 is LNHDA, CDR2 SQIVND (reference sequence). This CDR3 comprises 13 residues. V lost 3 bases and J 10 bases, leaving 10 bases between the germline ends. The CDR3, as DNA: TGTGCCAGTAGTATCGGCGGAGGATCACCCCTCCACTTT. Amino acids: CASSIGGGSPLHF.

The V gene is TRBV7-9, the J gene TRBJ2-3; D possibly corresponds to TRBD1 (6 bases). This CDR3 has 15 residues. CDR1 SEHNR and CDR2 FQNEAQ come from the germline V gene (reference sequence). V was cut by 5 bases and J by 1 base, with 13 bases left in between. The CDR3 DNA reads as TGTGCCAGCAGCCAGAGGGACACCCGCACAGATACGCAGTATTTT. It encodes CASSQRDTRTDTQYF.

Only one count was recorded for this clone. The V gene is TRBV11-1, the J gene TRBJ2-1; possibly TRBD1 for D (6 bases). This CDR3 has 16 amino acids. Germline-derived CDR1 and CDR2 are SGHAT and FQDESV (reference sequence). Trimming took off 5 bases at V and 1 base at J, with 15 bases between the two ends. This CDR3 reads CASSLQGMESYNEQFF. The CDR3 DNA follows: TGTGCCAGCAGCCTTCAGGGGATGGAGTCCTACAATGAGCAGTTCTTC.

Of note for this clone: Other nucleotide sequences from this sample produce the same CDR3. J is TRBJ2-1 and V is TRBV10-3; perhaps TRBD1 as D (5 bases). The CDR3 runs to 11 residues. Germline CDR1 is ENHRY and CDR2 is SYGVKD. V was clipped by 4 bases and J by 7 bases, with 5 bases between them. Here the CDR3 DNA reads TGTGCCATCAGTGCAGGGAATGAGCAGTTCTTC. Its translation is CAISAGNEQFF.

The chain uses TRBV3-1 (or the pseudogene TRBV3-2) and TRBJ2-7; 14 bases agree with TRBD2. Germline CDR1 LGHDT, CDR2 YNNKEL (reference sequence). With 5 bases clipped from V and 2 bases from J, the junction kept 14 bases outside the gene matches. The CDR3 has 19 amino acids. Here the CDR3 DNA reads TGTGCCAGCAGCGGTCCCGTGGGGACTAGCGGGAGTTTCACCTACGAGCAGTACTTC. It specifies CASSGPVGTSGSFTYEQYF.

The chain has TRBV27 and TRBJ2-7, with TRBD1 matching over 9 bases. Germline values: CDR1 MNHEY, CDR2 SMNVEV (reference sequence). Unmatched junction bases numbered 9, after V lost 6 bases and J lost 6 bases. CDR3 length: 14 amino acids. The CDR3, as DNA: TGTGCCAGCAGCCACGGGACAGGGAATCGCGAGCAGTACTTC. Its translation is CASSHGTGNREQYF.

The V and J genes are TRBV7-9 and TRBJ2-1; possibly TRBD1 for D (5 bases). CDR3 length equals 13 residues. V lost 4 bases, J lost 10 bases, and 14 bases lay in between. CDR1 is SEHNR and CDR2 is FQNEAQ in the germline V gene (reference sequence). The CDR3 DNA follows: TGTGCCAGCAGCTCCCGGGTAGGGGCCGAGCAGTTCTTC. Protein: CASSSRVGAEQFF.

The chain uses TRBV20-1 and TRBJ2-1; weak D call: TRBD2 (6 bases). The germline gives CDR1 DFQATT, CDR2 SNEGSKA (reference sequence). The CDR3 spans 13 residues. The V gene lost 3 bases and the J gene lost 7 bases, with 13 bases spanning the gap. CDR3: CSASLAPRNEQFF. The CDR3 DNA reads TGCAGTGCTAGTCTAGCGCCGCGGAATGAGCAGTTCTTC.